Sequencing of this T cell receptor beta chain was carried out in a study of shared clonotypes between healthy human individuals. General study points: Deeper or shallower sequencing was expected to change how clonotypes are shared among donors.

Deep level was the assay's run setting. TCRdb keeps only in-frame clones here, not all; method: immunoSEQ multiplex PCR. This table holds about 1,900,000 clones, over 85% found once. There are 15 residues in the CDR3. In regard to this clone: Its antigen is still unknown.

Naive CD8 populations comprised CD45RO-negative cells positively selected for CCR7, excluding terminally differentiated effector memory CD45RA+ cells. This TCR came from a man younger than 35 in good health. Input material: naive CD8+ T cells sorted from blood. The rearrangement links TRBV21-1 to TRBJ2-7; the tabulated D call, TRBD1, remains unverified against the DNA. TRBV21-1 is termed a pseudogene. The CDR3 DNA sequence: TGTGCCAGCAGCATCGGGCAGGGCACATCCTACGAGCAGTACTTC. Translation: CASSIGQGTSYEQYF.